Given below is one T cell receptor beta chain in context. The germline V gene encodes CDR1 SEHNR and CDR2 FQNEAQ (reference sequence). The junction had 11 bases not matched to a gene; V was cut back by 4 bases and J by 2 bases. The CDR3 is made up of 16 amino acids. TCRdb's copy holds only in-frame clones and misses some; the assay was immunoSEQ multiplex PCR. The repertoire has approximately 200,000 clones, about 91% of them found once; the top ten carry 3.5% to 5%. These data are taken from a study of blood T cell repertoires in COVID-19. The J gene is TRBJ2-7, the V gene TRBV7-9; 7 bases align to TRBD2. This sequence was found in a woman in her thirties with acute or convalescent COVID-19. The sample was peripheral blood. CDR3 coding DNA: TGTGCCAGCAGCTCCTTTGGACTAGTAGGGACCTACGAGCAGTACTTC. Amino acid sequence: CASSSFGLVGTYEQYF.